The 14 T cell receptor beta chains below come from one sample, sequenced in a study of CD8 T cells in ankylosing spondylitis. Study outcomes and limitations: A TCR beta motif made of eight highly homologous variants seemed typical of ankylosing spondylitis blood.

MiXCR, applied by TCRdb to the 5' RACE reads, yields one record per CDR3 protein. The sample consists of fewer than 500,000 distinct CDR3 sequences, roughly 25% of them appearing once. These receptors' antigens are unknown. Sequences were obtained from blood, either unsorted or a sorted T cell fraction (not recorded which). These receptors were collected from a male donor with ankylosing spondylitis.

CDR3 loop: CASSHNNSPLHF. The CDR3 DNA is TGTGCCAGCAGCCATAATAATTCACCCCTCCACTTT. The genes are TRBV7-9 and TRBJ1-6; D gene uncertain. The CDR3 is made up of 12 amino acids. Looked up from germline, CDR1 is SEHNR and CDR2 is FQNEAQ (reference sequence). Trimming stripped 5 bases from V and 5 bases from J, with 4 bases between.

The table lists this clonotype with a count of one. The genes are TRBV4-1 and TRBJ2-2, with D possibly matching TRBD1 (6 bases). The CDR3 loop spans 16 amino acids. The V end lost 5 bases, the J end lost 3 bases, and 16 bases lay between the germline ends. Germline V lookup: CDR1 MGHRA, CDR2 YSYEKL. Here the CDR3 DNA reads TGCGCCAGCAGCTTAACCCCAGGGGCTGACACCGGGGAGCTGTTTTTT. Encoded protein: CASSLTPGADTGELFF.

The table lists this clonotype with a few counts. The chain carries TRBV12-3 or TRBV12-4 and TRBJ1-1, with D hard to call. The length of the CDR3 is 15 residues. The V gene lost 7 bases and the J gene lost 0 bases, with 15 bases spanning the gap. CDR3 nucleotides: TGTGCCAGCATTCCACGGGTAGGATTGAACACTGAAGCTTTCTTT. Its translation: CASIPRVGLNTEAFF.

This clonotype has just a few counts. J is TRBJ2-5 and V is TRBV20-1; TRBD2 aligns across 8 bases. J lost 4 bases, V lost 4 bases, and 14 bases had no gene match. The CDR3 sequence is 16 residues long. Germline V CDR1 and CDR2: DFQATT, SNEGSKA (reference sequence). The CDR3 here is CSANDYGAGELETQYF. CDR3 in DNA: TGCAGTGCTAATGACTACGGAGCGGGAGAGCTAGAGACCCAGTACTTC.

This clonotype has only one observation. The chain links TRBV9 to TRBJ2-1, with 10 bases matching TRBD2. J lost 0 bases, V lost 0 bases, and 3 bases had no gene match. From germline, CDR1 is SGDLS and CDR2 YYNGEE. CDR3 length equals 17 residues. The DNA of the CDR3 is TGTGCCAGCAGCGTAGGTATAGCGGGGGGCTCCTACAATGAGCAGTTCTTC. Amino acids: CASSVGIAGGSYNEQFF. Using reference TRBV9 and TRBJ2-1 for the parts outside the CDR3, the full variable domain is DSGVTQTPKHLITATGQRVTLRCSPRSGDLSVYWYQQSLDQGLQFLIQYYNGEERAKGNILERFSAQQFPDLHSELNLSSLELGDSALYFCASSVGIAGGSYNEQFFGPGTRLTVL.

The CDR3 loop reads CASRTGAGKDTQYF. The CDR3 DNA follows: TGTGCCAGTAGGACAGGGGCAGGAAAAGATACGCAGTATTTT. The V call is TRBV12-3 or TRBV12-4, the J call TRBJ2-3, with 9 nucleotides matching TRBD1. The CDR3 is 14 residues long. V was pared by 9 bases and J by 5 bases, with 9 bases of the junction left unmatched.

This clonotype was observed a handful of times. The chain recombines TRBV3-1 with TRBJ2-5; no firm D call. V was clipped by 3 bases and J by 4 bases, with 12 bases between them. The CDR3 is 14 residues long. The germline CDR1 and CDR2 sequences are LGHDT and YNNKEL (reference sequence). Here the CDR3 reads CASSQEITGETQYF. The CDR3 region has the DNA TGTGCCAGCAGCCAGGAGATCACTGGAGAGACCCAGTACTTC.

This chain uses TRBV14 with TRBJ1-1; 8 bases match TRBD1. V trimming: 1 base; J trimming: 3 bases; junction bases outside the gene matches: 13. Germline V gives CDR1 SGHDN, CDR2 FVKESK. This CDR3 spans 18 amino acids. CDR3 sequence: CASSQVLWDRFTYTEAFF. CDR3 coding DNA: TGTGCCAGCAGCCAAGTTCTATGGGACAGGTTTACTTACACTGAAGCTTTCTTT.

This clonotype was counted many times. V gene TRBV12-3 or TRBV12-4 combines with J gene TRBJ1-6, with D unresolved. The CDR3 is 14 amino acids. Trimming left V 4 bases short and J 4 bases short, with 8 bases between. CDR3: CASSSQMYNSPLHF. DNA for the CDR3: TGTGCCAGCAGTTCCCAGATGTATAATTCACCCCTCCACTTT.

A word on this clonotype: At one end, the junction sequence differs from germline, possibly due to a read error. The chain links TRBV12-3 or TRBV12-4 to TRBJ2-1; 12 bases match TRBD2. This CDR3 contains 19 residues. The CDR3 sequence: CTSRSGTSGFQTLYNEQFF. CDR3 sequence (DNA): TGTACCAGCAGGTCCGGGACTAGCGGGTTCCAGACCCTCTACAATGAGCAGTTCTTC.

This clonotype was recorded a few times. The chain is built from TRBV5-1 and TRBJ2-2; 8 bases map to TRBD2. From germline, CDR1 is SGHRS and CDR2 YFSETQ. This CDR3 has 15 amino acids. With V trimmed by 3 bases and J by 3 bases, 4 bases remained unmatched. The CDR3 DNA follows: TGCGCCAGCAGCTCCGAGCGGGAGTACACCGGGGAGCTGTTTTTT. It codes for CASSSEREYTGELFF.

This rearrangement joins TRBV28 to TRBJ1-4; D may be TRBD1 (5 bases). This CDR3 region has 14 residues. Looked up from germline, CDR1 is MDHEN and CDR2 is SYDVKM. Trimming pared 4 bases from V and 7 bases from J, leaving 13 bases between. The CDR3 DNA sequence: TGTGCCAGCAGTTCCCCGGGGGTGGTTGAAAAACTGTTTTTT. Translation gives CASSSPGVVEKLFF.

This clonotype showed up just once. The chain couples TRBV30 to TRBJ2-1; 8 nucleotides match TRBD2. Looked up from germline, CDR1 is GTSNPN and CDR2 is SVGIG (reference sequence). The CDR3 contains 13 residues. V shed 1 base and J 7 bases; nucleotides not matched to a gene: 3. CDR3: CAWSAVAGNEQFF. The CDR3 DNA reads TGTGCCTGGAGTGCGGTAGCGGGAAATGAGCAGTTCTTC.

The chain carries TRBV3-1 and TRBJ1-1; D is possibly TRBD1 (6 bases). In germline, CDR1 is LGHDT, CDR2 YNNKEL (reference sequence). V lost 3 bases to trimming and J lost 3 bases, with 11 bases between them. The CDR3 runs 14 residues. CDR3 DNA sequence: TGTGCCAGCAGCCATCGGGGGGCGCACACTGAAGCTTTCTTT. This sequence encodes CASSHRGAHTEAFF.